This is a list of T cell receptor beta chains from one sample in a study of memory CD4+ T cells and cytomegalovirus serostatus. The method was immunoSEQ multiplex PCR; TCRdb's version includes in-frame clones alone and lacks a portion of them. This sample has 54,000 or so clones; about three quarters occur once, and the top ten carry approximately 1%. The material sequenced was memory CD4+ T cells from blood. The receptors come from an adult in good health and CMV-seronegative. Both conserved end residues are part of each CDR3. The D gene is left open where the match is weak. Rows may omit the clone size; those that give it use once, few, many or a size class.

>14|TRBJ2-7|TRBV10-3|-|-
TGTGCCATCAGTGGATTACAGGGATTAGACGAGCAGTACTTC
CAISGLQGLDEQYF
>14|TRBJ2-2|TRBV19|-|-
TGTGCCAGTACTTACAGCTCGAACACCGGGGAGCTGTTTTTT
CASTYSSNTGELFF
>17|TRBJ2-1|TRBV4-2|few|-
TGTGCCAGCAGCCAAGATTGGTGGGTGAGCTCCTACAATGAGCAGTTCTTC
CASSQDWWVSSYNEQFF
>15|TRBJ1-2|TRBV19|once|-
TGTGCCAGTAGTCGCCAGCGGTCATCAGTCTATGGCTACACCTTC
CASSRQRSSVYGYTF
>17|TRBJ1-5|TRBV18|-|-
TGTGCCAGCTCACCGTCGGCCAACCCCAAGAAAAATCAGCCCCAGCATTTT
CASSPSANPKKNQPQHF
>13|TRBJ1-2|TRBV21-1|-|-
TGTGCCAGCCGGAAGAGGCCAGGCAATGGCTACACCTTC
CASRKRPGNGYTF
>14|TRBJ2-7|TRBV30|-|TRBD1
TGTGCCTGGGGCCCTAAGGGGGCGGCCTACGAGCAGTACTTC
CAWGPKGAAYEQYF
>13|TRBJ2-5|TRBV10-2|-|-
TGCGCCAGCAGTGCTACTAAGCAAGAGACCCAGTACTTC
CASSATKQETQYF
>15|TRBJ1-2|TRBV4-1|medium-sized|-
TGCGCCAGCAGCCGTCTTAACAGGGAAAGCTATGGCTACACCTTC
CASSRLNRESYGYTF
>11|TRBJ1-2|TRBV7-2|-|-
TGTGCCAGCACCTTAAACGAGGGCTACACCTTC
CASTLNEGYTF
>17|TRBJ1-2|TRBV7-3|-|-
TGTGCCAGCAGCTTAACGCACAGTAAAAGTGGGATCTATGGCTACACCTTC
CASSLTHSKSGIYGYTF
>12|TRBJ1-1|TRBV7-2|-|-
TGTGCCAGCAGGCTTAGTAACACTGAAGCTTTCTTT
CASRLSNTEAFF
>14|TRBJ2-7|TRBV11-3|-|-
TGTGCCAGCAGCTTAGTTGGTGGTAGCCACGAGCAGTACTTC
CASSLVGGSHEQYF
>14|TRBJ2-5|TRBV5-6|-|TRBD1
TGTGCCAGCAGCTTGGGGGGACAGGGGAAGACCCAGTACTTC
CASSLGGQGKTQYF
>13|TRBJ1-1|TRBV19|-|-
TGTGCCAGTATTCCGCAGGGGTTGGCTGAAGCTTTCTTT
CASIPQGLAEAFF
>13|TRBJ1-4|TRBV5-6|-|-
TGTGCCAGCAGCTCTGGGACCAGTGAAAAACTGTTTTTT
CASSSGTSEKLFF
>13|TRBJ2-5|TRBV5-4|-|-
TGTGCCAGCAGCTCCCAGGGTTTTGAGACCCAGTACTTC
CASSSQGFETQYF
>15|TRBJ2-7|TRBV5-1|-|TRBD2
TGCGCCAGCAGCGATGGCGGCGGGAGTCCCTACGAGCAGTACTTC
CASSDGGGSPYEQYF
>13|TRBJ1-3|TRBV29-1|few|-
TGCAGCGTTGGGGGGGACGCAAGAAACACCATATATTTT
CSVGGDARNTIYF
>16|TRBJ2-1|TRBV14|-|-
TGTGCCAGCAGCCAAGAGGGCAGGGTTCCCTACAATGAGCAGTTCTTC
CASSQEGRVPYNEQFF
>16|TRBJ2-2|TRBV18|-|TRBD1
TGTGCCAGCTCACCTACGGACAGGGGCCGGACCGGGGAGCTGTTTTTT
CASSPTDRGRTGELFF
>17|TRBJ2-3|TRBV5-4|once|TRBD2
TGTGCCAGCAGCTTGGGACTAGCGGGGTTGAGCACAGATACGCAGTATTTT
CASSLGLAGLSTDTQYF
>15|TRBJ1-1|TRBV18|-|-
TGTGCCAGCTCATCCACGTCGGCGAGAGGCACTGAAGCTTTCTTT
CASSSTSARGTEAFF
>14|TRBJ2-1|TRBV27|-|TRBD2
TGTGCCAGCCGAGGACTAGGGGATTACAATGAGCAGTTCTTC
CASRGLGDYNEQFF